These T cell receptor beta chains were read from a single sample in a study of Ad26.COV2.S vaccination and SARS-CoV-2 variants. TCRdb's copy holds only in-frame clones and misses some; the assay was immunoSEQ multiplex PCR. The data contain 350,000 to 450,000 clones, around 90% of them seen just once; the ten biggest clones take up about 3.4%. This sample comprised peripheral blood, obtained in a trial of Ad26.COV2.S vaccine versus placebo. These TCRs come from a person aged 18 to 65 who received the Ad26.COV2.S COVID-19 vaccine or a placebo. CDR3s include the opening cysteine and the closing phenylalanine or tryptophan. Fields, in order: D gene, J gene, V gene, clone size, CDR3 protein, CDR3 DNA. D genes are given only for firm matches. Some rows have no size entry. The others give once, few or many, or a class for an expanded clone.

d_call: -
j_call: TRBJ1-5
v_call: TRBV21-1
clone_size: -
cdr3_aa: CASSPPGQGSQPQHF
cdr3_nt: TGTGCCAGCAGCCCGCCGGGACAGGGAAGTCAGCCCCAGCATTTT

d_call: TRBD2
j_call: TRBJ2-3
v_call: TRBV29-1
clone_size: -
cdr3_aa: CSAALGGGFADTQYF
cdr3_nt: TGCAGCGCTGCATTGGGGGGAGGGTTCGCAGATACGCAGTATTTT

d_call: -
j_call: TRBJ1-2
v_call: TRBV5-1
clone_size: -
cdr3_aa: CASSLGPDNYGYTF
cdr3_nt: TGCGCCAGCAGCTTGGGCCCGGATAACTATGGCTACACCTTC

d_call: -
j_call: TRBJ2-6
v_call: TRBV27
clone_size: -
cdr3_aa: CASSPYGANVLTF
cdr3_nt: TGTGCCAGCAGCCCTTATGGGGCCAACGTCCTGACTTTC

d_call: -
j_call: TRBJ2-1
v_call: TRBV13
clone_size: -
cdr3_aa: CASKSVGYNEQFF
cdr3_nt: TGTGCCAGCAAAAGTGTGGGTTACAATGAGCAGTTCTTC

d_call: -
j_call: TRBJ1-1
v_call: TRBV4-2
clone_size: -
cdr3_aa: CASSQDQRTQAFF
cdr3_nt: TGTGCCAGCAGCCAAGATCAGAGAACTCAAGCTTTCTTT

d_call: -
j_call: TRBJ2-3
v_call: TRBV5-1
clone_size: -
cdr3_aa: CASSLAGTASTDTQYF
cdr3_nt: TGCGCCAGCAGCTTGGCCGGTACAGCTAGCACAGATACGCAGTATTTT

d_call: TRBD1
j_call: TRBJ1-1
v_call: TRBV5-6
clone_size: -
cdr3_aa: CASSWTGYAEAFF
cdr3_nt: TGTGCCAGCAGCTGGACAGGGTACGCTGAAGCTTTCTTT

d_call: TRBD1
j_call: TRBJ2-1
v_call: TRBV4-2
clone_size: few
cdr3_aa: CASSLGQGAFTYNEQFF
cdr3_nt: TGTGCCAGCAGCCTCGGACAGGGGGCTTTCACCTACAATGAGCAGTTCTTC

d_call: -
j_call: TRBJ1-1
v_call: TRBV7-9
clone_size: few
cdr3_aa: CASRRTQGNTEAFF
cdr3_nt: TGTGCCAGCAGAAGAACACAGGGGAACACTGAAGCTTTCTTT

d_call: -
j_call: TRBJ2-7
v_call: TRBV12-3/TRBV12-4
clone_size: -
cdr3_aa: CASSVGIYEQYF
cdr3_nt: TGTGCCAGCAGTGTTGGGATCTACGAGCAGTACTTC

d_call: -
j_call: TRBJ1-2
v_call: TRBV18
clone_size: -
cdr3_aa: CASSLDSYGYTF
cdr3_nt: TGTGCCAGCTCACTGGACAGCTATGGCTACACCTTC

d_call: TRBD2
j_call: TRBJ2-3
v_call: TRBV10-1
clone_size: -
cdr3_aa: CASSEFGAGGLDTQYF
cdr3_nt: TGCGCCAGCAGTGAGTTTGGAGCGGGGGGGCTGGATACGCAGTATTTT

d_call: -
j_call: TRBJ1-5
v_call: TRBV7-9
clone_size: -
cdr3_aa: CASSPGLGQVSNQPQHF
cdr3_nt: TGTGCCAGCAGCCCAGGGTTGGGTCAGGTTAGCAATCAGCCCCAGCATTTT

d_call: -
j_call: TRBJ1-2
v_call: TRBV24-1
clone_size: -
cdr3_aa: CATSYGAGYGYTF
cdr3_nt: TGTGCCACCAGTTACGGGGCGGGGTATGGCTACACCTTC

d_call: -
j_call: TRBJ1-6
v_call: TRBV19
clone_size: -
cdr3_aa: CASSIGQENSPLHF
cdr3_nt: TGTGCCAGTAGTATCGGACAAGAAAATTCACCCCTCCACTTT

d_call: TRBD2
j_call: TRBJ2-3
v_call: TRBV3-1/TRBV3-2
clone_size: -
cdr3_aa: CASSQNLAGFSDTQYF
cdr3_nt: TGTGCCAGCAGCCAAAACCTAGCGGGGTTTTCAGATACGCAGTATTTT

d_call: TRBD1
j_call: TRBJ2-7
v_call: TRBV29-1
clone_size: -
cdr3_aa: CSVERTGQEQYF
cdr3_nt: TGCAGCGTTGAACGGACAGGCCAAGAGCAGTACTTC

d_call: -
j_call: TRBJ2-2
v_call: TRBV5-1
clone_size: -
cdr3_aa: CASSFPREGANTGELFF
cdr3_nt: TGCGCCAGCAGCTTTCCCAGGGAGGGGGCTAACACCGGGGAGCTGTTTTTT

d_call: -
j_call: TRBJ1-2
v_call: TRBV6-1
clone_size: -
cdr3_aa: CASSEATGNYGYTF
cdr3_nt: TGTGCCAGCAGTGAAGCAACAGGGAACTATGGCTACACCTTC

d_call: -
j_call: TRBJ1-6
v_call: TRBV18
clone_size: -
cdr3_aa: CASSPRDPGDHSPLHF
cdr3_nt: TGTGCCAGCTCACCACGGGACCCAGGAGACCATTCACCCCTCCACTTT

d_call: -
j_call: TRBJ2-5
v_call: TRBV6-5
clone_size: -
cdr3_aa: CASSYSFLVTGETQYF
cdr3_nt: TGTGCCAGCAGTTACTCTTTTTTGGTGACCGGTGAGACCCAGTACTTC

d_call: -
j_call: TRBJ1-6
v_call: TRBV27
clone_size: -
cdr3_aa: CASSLTVSSYNSPLHF
cdr3_nt: TGTGCCAGCAGTTTAACAGTGAGCTCCTATAATTCACCCCTCCACTTT

d_call: -
j_call: TRBJ1-2
v_call: TRBV6-1
clone_size: -
cdr3_aa: CASSETENYGYTF
cdr3_nt: TGTGCCAGCAGTGAGACAGAGAACTATGGCTACACCTTC

d_call: -
j_call: TRBJ2-3
v_call: TRBV14
clone_size: -
cdr3_aa: CASSSLGDTDTQYF
cdr3_nt: TGTGCCAGCAGCTCACTCGGGGACACAGATACGCAGTATTTT

d_call: TRBD2
j_call: TRBJ2-1
v_call: TRBV7-2
clone_size: -
cdr3_aa: CASSNQRTSDNEQFF
cdr3_nt: TGTGCCAGCAGCAACCAGAGGACTAGCGACAATGAGCAGTTCTTC

d_call: -
j_call: TRBJ2-5
v_call: TRBV18
clone_size: -
cdr3_aa: CASSPGMDSFQETQYF
cdr3_nt: TGTGCCAGCTCACCAGGGATGGACAGCTTCCAAGAGACCCAGTACTTC

d_call: -
j_call: TRBJ1-2
v_call: TRBV4-2
clone_size: few
cdr3_aa: CASSQERTDYGYTF
cdr3_nt: TGTGCCAGCAGCCAAGAACGGACAGACTATGGCTACACCTTC

d_call: TRBD1
j_call: TRBJ1-2
v_call: TRBV7-2
clone_size: -
cdr3_aa: CASSPFGQGEGGAYGYTF
cdr3_nt: TGTGCCAGCAGCCCCTTCGGACAGGGAGAGGGTGGGGCGTATGGCTACACCTTC

d_call: -
j_call: TRBJ1-3
v_call: TRBV30
clone_size: -
cdr3_aa: CSTGYGNTIYF
cdr3_nt: TGTTCAACAGGTTATGGAAACACCATATATTTT

d_call: -
j_call: TRBJ1-1
v_call: TRBV18
clone_size: few
cdr3_aa: CASSPTANTEAFF
cdr3_nt: TGTGCCAGCTCACCGACAGCTAACACTGAAGCTTTCTTT

d_call: -
j_call: TRBJ1-1
v_call: TRBV6-2/TRBV6-3
clone_size: -
cdr3_aa: CASSYWIGQLNTEAFF
cdr3_nt: TGTGCCAGCAGTTACTGGATTGGACAGCTGAACACTGAAGCTTTCTTT